Below are 17 T cell receptor beta chains sequenced from a single sample in a study of blood T cell repertoires in COVID-19. TCRdb keeps only in-frame clones here, not all; method: immunoSEQ multiplex PCR. The sample has about 180,000 clones, 89% seen once. Sequences were obtained from PBMCs or T cells enriched from blood (not recorded which). The receptors stem from a middle-aged woman with acute COVID-19.

The chain recombines TRBV28 with TRBJ2-1; D is unclear. CDR1 is MDHEN and CDR2 is SYDVKM in the germline V gene. This CDR3 contains 15 residues. Deletions cut 1 base from V and 7 bases from J, with 14 bases between. CDR3 sequence reads: CASSLYLGRINEQFF. CDR3 coding DNA: TGTGCCAGCAGTTTATACCTTGGCAGGATTAATGAGCAGTTCTTC.

This chain uses TRBV2 with TRBJ2-2; the D gene is possibly TRBD2 (6 bases). Looked up from germline, CDR1 is SNHLY and CDR2 is FYNNEI. V dropped 6 bases and J dropped 2 bases, with 10 bases sitting between them. CDR3 length: 14 residues. DNA of the CDR3: TGTGCCAGCAGGGGGACTGCAAACACCGGGGAGCTGTTTTTT. This gives the protein CASRGTANTGELFF.

The chain links TRBV29-1 to TRBJ1-1; perhaps TRBD1 as D (5 bases). Per germline, CDR1 SQVTM and CDR2 ANQGSEA. The CDR3 has 13 residues. V was trimmed by 5 bases and J by 1 base, leaving 11 bases between them. In nucleotides, the CDR3 is TGCAGCGTTACCGACAGCACGAACACTGAAGCTTTCTTT. It is translated as CSVTDSTNTEAFF.

V is TRBV24-1 and J is TRBJ2-2; 7 nucleotides align to TRBD1. Germline-derived CDR1 and CDR2 are KGHDR and SFDVKD. V was clipped by 4 bases and J by 1 base; unmatched bases: 2. The length of the CDR3 is 15 residues. CDR3 loop: CATSDHRGNTGELFF. CDR3 in DNA: TGTGCCACCAGTGACCACAGGGGGAACACCGGGGAGCTGTTTTTT.

This CDR3 reads CASSEADSYEQYF. CDR3 DNA: TGTGCCAGCAGTGAAGCGGACAGCTACGAGCAGTACTTC. J is TRBJ2-7 and V is TRBV2, with D possibly matching TRBD1 (6 bases). Germline assignment: CDR1 SNHLY and CDR2 FYNNEI. V lost 0 bases to trimming and J lost 3 bases, with 6 bases between them. The CDR3 extends over 13 amino acids.

The chain has TRBV6-5 and TRBJ2-1, with 9 bases fitting TRBD2. Germline-derived CDR1 and CDR2 are MNHEY and SVGAGI. This CDR3 has 14 amino acids. After removal of 5 bases from V and 8 bases from J, the junction contained 7 bases not matched to a gene. The CDR3 nucleotides are TGTGCCAGCAGTCGACTAGCGGCTGGTTATGAGCAGTTCTTC. As protein: CASSRLAAGYEQFF.

DNA for the CDR3: TGTGCCACCAGTGACTCCGGGACAGGGAGTTCAGTAGCTTTCTTT. Protein product: CATSDSGTGSSVAFF. The chain uses TRBV24-1 and TRBJ1-1; TRBD1 agrees at 9 bases. The CDR3 sequence is 15 residues long. Looked up from germline, CDR1 is KGHDR and CDR2 is SFDVKD. Trimming cost V 4 bases and J 10 bases; bases outside gene matches: 12.

This chain links TRBV5-1 with TRBJ2-7; 10 bases are a match to TRBD1. Germline CDR1 is SGHRS and CDR2 is YFSETQ. Trimming took 0 bases from V and 5 from J; bases not matched to a gene: 8. The CDR3 totals 16 residues. Written as DNA, the CDR3 is TGCGCCAGCAGCTTGGCTACGGGACAGGGGCCTCACGAGCAGTACTTC. This translates into CASSLATGQGPHEQYF.

This chain joins TRBV29-1 and TRBJ1-1; maybe TRBD1 (5 bases). V lost 3 bases to trimming and J lost 4 bases, with 15 bases between them. Germline CDR1 is SQVTM and CDR2 is ANQGSEA. The CDR3 covers 14 residues. This CDR3 reads CSVDKGLGGTEAFF. The CDR3 DNA sequence: TGCAGCGTTGATAAGGGACTCGGTGGCACTGAAGCTTTCTTT.

The gene calls are TRBV28 and TRBJ1-1, with 10 bases that match TRBD1. This CDR3 has 14 amino acids. CDR1 and CDR2 (germline): MDHEN, SYDVKM. Germline trimming cut 7 bases from V and 1 base from J; bases unmatched to any gene: 3. The DNA of the CDR3 is TGTGCCAGCAAGACAGGGGGCAGGAACACTGAAGCTTTCTTT. As protein: CASKTGGRNTEAFF.

V and J are TRBV5-6 and TRBJ2-3; 8 bases line up with TRBD2. The junction had 9 bases not matched to a gene; V was cut back by 3 bases and J by 0 bases. CDR3 length: 17 amino acids. Looked up from germline, CDR1 is SGHDT and CDR2 is YYEEEE. The chain's CDR3 is CASSWGLVASSTDTQYF. DNA of the CDR3: TGTGCCAGCAGCTGGGGACTAGTCGCCTCTAGCACAGATACGCAGTATTTT.

This chain joins TRBV3-1 (or the pseudogene TRBV3-2) and TRBJ2-7; tentatively, D is TRBD2 (5 bases). V was cut by 0 bases and J by 5 bases, with 20 bases left in between. Germline lookup yields CDR1 LGHDT and CDR2 YNNKEL (reference sequence). CDR3 size: 17 residues. CDR3 DNA sequence: TGTGCCAGCAGCCAAGATAGGACCCGATGGGAGAGTAACGAGCAGTACTTC. The encoded protein is CASSQDRTRWESNEQYF.

The CDR3 DNA sequence: TGTGCCAGCAGCTTAACGGGCCCCGGGGAGCTGTTTTTT. Protein sequence: CASSLTGPGELFF. J is TRBJ2-2 and V is TRBV7-3; D not certain. The V end lost 0 bases, the J end lost 6 bases, and 5 bases lay between the germline ends. The CDR3 has 13 residues. Germline V gene sequence: CDR1 SGHTA, CDR2 FQGTGA.

This rearrangement joins TRBV6-6 to TRBJ1-1, with D possibly matching TRBD1 (5 bases). V was cut by 6 bases and J by 1 base, with 15 bases left in between. The CDR3 spans 15 residues. Germline-derived CDR1 and CDR2 are MNHNY and SVGAGI (reference sequence). The DNA for the CDR3 is TGTGCCAGCAGAACACAGGCCGCAACGAACACTGAAGCTTTCTTT. This translates into CASRTQAATNTEAFF.

This clone has only a few counts. The chain links TRBV5-4 to TRBJ1-1; 7 positions match TRBD1. This CDR3 comprises 14 residues. Trimming took 4 bases from V and 0 from J; bases not matched to a gene: 3. The V gene's germline CDR1 is SGHNT and CDR2 YYREEE (reference sequence). The CDR3 DNA follows: TGTGCCAGCAGCGGGACAGTCTTGAACACTGAAGCTTTCTTT. It codes for CASSGTVLNTEAFF. Based on the CDR3 plus reference TRBV5-4 and TRBJ1-1, the full variable domain is ETGVTQSPTHLIKTRGQQVTLRCSSQSGHNTVSWYQQALGQGPQFIFQYYREEENGRGNFPPRFSGLQFPNYSSELNVNALELDDSALYLCASSGTVLNTEAFFGQGTRLTVV.

This clone was seen once. The chain is built from TRBV6-5 and TRBJ2-3; 13 nucleotides match TRBD2. This CDR3 spans 14 amino acids. V was pared by 7 bases and J by 4 bases, with 2 bases of the junction left unmatched. Per germline, CDR1 MNHEY and CDR2 SVGAGI. The CDR3 DNA sequence: TGTGCCAGCAAACTAGCGGGAGGGCCAGATACGCAGTATTTT. Protein sequence: CASKLAGGPDTQYF.

This clone was counted once. The chain carries TRBV24-1 and TRBJ2-5; D perhaps matches TRBD1 (7 bases). The CDR3 has 16 amino acids. Germline V lookup: CDR1 KGHDR, CDR2 SFDVKD. V lost 4 bases, J lost 7 bases, and 21 bases lay in between. CDR3 loop: CATSDPRQGPGGTQYF. In DNA form, the CDR3 reads TGTGCCACCAGTGACCCCAGACAGGGACCCGGGGGGACCCAGTACTTC.